Listed below are T cell receptor beta chains from one sample, sequenced in a study of immune cell composition in non-small cell lung cancer. Data came from immunoSEQ multiplex PCR; TCRdb stores just in-frame clones and leaves some out. The table has 14,000 to 15,000 clones, under 75% seen once. Input material: lung tumor tissue. These TCRs come from a human donor with non-small cell lung cancer. CDR3s include the opening cysteine and the closing phenylalanine or tryptophan. D genes are given only for firm matches. Size is stated for part of the rows, as once, few or many counts, or as a class when the clone is expanded.

d_call: NA; v_call: TRBV18; j_call: TRBJ2-2; clone_size: NA; cdr3_nt: TGTGCCAGCTCACCACAGCGGGCAGGCCAGGACACCGGGGAGCTGTTTTTT; cdr3_aa: CASSPQRAGQDTGELFF
d_call: NA; v_call: TRBV28; j_call: TRBJ1-2; clone_size: once; cdr3_nt: TGTGCCAGCAGTTTTGGAGTGGATGGCTACACCTTC; cdr3_aa: CASSFGVDGYTF
d_call: TRBD1; v_call: TRBV18; j_call: TRBJ1-6; clone_size: once; cdr3_nt: TGTGCCAGCTCACCGGGGACAGGGGAAGGCTCACCCCTCCACTTT; cdr3_aa: CASSPGTGEGSPLHF
d_call: NA; v_call: TRBV19; j_call: TRBJ1-2; clone_size: NA; cdr3_nt: TGTGCCAGTACCAAATACCGGACGGGGGCTAACTATGGCTACACCTTC; cdr3_aa: CASTKYRTGANYGYTF
d_call: TRBD1; v_call: TRBV5-1; j_call: TRBJ2-3; clone_size: once; cdr3_nt: TGCGCCAGCAGCTTGGCCGGGACAGGGCGCACAGATACGCAGTATTTT; cdr3_aa: CASSLAGTGRTDTQYF
d_call: TRBD2; v_call: TRBV11-2; j_call: TRBJ2-1; clone_size: NA; cdr3_nt: TGTGCCAGCAGCTTAGAACGGGACTATATACCAAATGAGCAGTTCTTC; cdr3_aa: CASSLERDYIPNEQFF
d_call: NA; v_call: TRBV21-1; j_call: TRBJ2-2; clone_size: NA; cdr3_nt: TGTGCCAGCAGCCAAAGGAAGGGAAGGGGCACCGGGGAGCTGTTTTTT; cdr3_aa: CASSQRKGRGTGELFF
d_call: TRBD2; v_call: TRBV5-1; j_call: TRBJ2-3; clone_size: NA; cdr3_nt: TGCGCCAGCTCGGCGGGAGAACACACAGATACGCAGTATTTT; cdr3_aa: CASSAGEHTDTQYF
d_call: TRBD1; v_call: TRBV7-8; j_call: TRBJ1-4; clone_size: NA; cdr3_nt: TGTGCCAGCAGCCTAATGGGACAGACTAATGAAAAACTGTTTTTT; cdr3_aa: CASSLMGQTNEKLFF
d_call: NA; v_call: TRBV30; j_call: TRBJ2-5; clone_size: NA; cdr3_nt: TGTGCCTGGAGTGAAGGGAGGGAGACCCAGTACTTC; cdr3_aa: CAWSEGRETQYF
d_call: TRBD2; v_call: TRBV4-2; j_call: TRBJ2-5; clone_size: once; cdr3_nt: TGTGCCAGCAGCCCCGTCCAAACTAGCGGGGGGGAGACCCAGTACTTC; cdr3_aa: CASSPVQTSGGETQYF
d_call: NA; v_call: TRBV10-1; j_call: TRBJ2-1; clone_size: few; cdr3_nt: TGCGCCAGCAGTGAAATTGGAGACCAGCAGTTCTTC; cdr3_aa: CASSEIGDQQFF
d_call: NA; v_call: TRBV6-6; j_call: TRBJ2-4; clone_size: NA; cdr3_nt: TGTGCCAGCAGTTACTCGACCGGGGAACCCAAAAACATTCAGTACTTC; cdr3_aa: CASSYSTGEPKNIQYF
d_call: NA; v_call: TRBV7-9; j_call: TRBJ2-7; clone_size: NA; cdr3_nt: TGTGCCAGCAGCATTTCAGGGGCAGGGAATTCCTACGAGCAGTACTTC; cdr3_aa: CASSISGAGNSYEQYF
d_call: TRBD1; v_call: TRBV6-6; j_call: TRBJ1-6; clone_size: NA; cdr3_nt: TGTGCCAGCAGCCCAGGGGGCTGGGGATCACCCCTCCACTTT; cdr3_aa: CASSPGGWGSPLHF
d_call: NA; v_call: TRBV7-3; j_call: TRBJ1-1; clone_size: NA; cdr3_nt: TGTGCCAGCAGCTTCGGGGGTAGCGGCACTGAAGCTTTCTTT; cdr3_aa: CASSFGGSGTEAFF
d_call: NA; v_call: TRBV6-6; j_call: TRBJ2-7; clone_size: once; cdr3_nt: TGTGCCAGCAGTTACTCGTCAGCCTACGAGCAGTACTTC; cdr3_aa: CASSYSSAYEQYF
d_call: NA; v_call: TRBV10-2; j_call: TRBJ2-1; clone_size: once; cdr3_nt: TGCGCCAGCAGTGAGCGAGCGCCCACCTACAATGAGCAGTTCTTC; cdr3_aa: CASSERAPTYNEQFF
d_call: TRBD1; v_call: TRBV19; j_call: TRBJ1-2; clone_size: NA; cdr3_nt: TGTGCCAGTAGTACACCAGGGGGCAAAGGCTACACCTTC; cdr3_aa: CASSTPGGKGYTF
d_call: TRBD1; v_call: TRBV7-9; j_call: TRBJ1-4; clone_size: few; cdr3_nt: TGTGCCAGCAGCTCGGGACAGTTGACTAATGAAAAACTGTTTTTT; cdr3_aa: CASSSGQLTNEKLFF
d_call: TRBD2; v_call: TRBV11-2; j_call: TRBJ2-7; clone_size: NA; cdr3_nt: TGTGCCAGCAGCCCGACTAGCGGGGAAACCTACGAGCAGTACTTC; cdr3_aa: CASSPTSGETYEQYF
d_call: NA; v_call: TRBV11-3; j_call: TRBJ2-7; clone_size: once; cdr3_nt: TGTGCCAGCAGCTTATCTCACAGGGACTACGAGCAGTACTTC; cdr3_aa: CASSLSHRDYEQYF
d_call: TRBD1; v_call: TRBV19; j_call: TRBJ1-5; clone_size: NA; cdr3_nt: TGTGCCTCCAACCCACAGGGGAGGCAGCCCCAGCATTTT; cdr3_aa: CASNPQGRQPQHF
d_call: TRBD2; v_call: TRBV9; j_call: TRBJ2-3; clone_size: NA; cdr3_nt: TGTGCCAGCAGCGTAGGGGCGGGAGGGGTTGATACGCAGTATTTT; cdr3_aa: CASSVGAGGVDTQYF
d_call: TRBD2; v_call: TRBV6-5; j_call: TRBJ2-1; clone_size: NA; cdr3_nt: TGTGCCAGCAGTTACTTTTCGGGGGGATTCACTGGTGAGCAGTTCTTC; cdr3_aa: CASSYFSGGFTGEQFF
d_call: NA; v_call: TRBV14; j_call: TRBJ2-1; clone_size: once; cdr3_nt: TGTGCCAGCAGCCAAGAACCCGGGGGAGCCTACAATGAGCAGTTCTTC; cdr3_aa: CASSQEPGGAYNEQFF